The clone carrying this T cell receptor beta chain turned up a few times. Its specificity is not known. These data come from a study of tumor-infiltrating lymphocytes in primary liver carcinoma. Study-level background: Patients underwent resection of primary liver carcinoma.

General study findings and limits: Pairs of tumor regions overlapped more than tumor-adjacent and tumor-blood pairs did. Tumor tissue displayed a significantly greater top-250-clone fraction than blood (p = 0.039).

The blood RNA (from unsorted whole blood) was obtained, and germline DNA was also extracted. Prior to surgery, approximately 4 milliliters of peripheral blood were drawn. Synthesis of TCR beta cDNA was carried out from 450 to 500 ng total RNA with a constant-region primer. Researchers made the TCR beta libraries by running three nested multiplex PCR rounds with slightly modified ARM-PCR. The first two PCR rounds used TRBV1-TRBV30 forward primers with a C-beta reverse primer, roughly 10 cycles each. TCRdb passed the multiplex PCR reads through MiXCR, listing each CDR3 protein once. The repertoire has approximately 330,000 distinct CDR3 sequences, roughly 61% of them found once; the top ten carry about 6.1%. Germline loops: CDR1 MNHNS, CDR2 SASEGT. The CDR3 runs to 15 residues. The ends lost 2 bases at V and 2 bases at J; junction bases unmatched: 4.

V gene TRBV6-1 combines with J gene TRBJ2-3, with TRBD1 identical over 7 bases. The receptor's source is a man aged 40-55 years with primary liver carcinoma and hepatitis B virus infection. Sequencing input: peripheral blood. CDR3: CASSEHDRDTDTQYF. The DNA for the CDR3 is TGTGCCAGCAGTGAACATGACAGGGACACAGATACGCAGTATTTT.